Included here is one T cell receptor (beta chain) sequence, with context. The data belong to a study of T cell responses to AZD1222 COVID-19 vaccine. Method: immunoSEQ multiplex PCR; TCRdb's copy keeps in-frame clones and lacks some. In the table there are over 150,000 clones, approximately 90% of which are singletons. The TCR originated in an adult who received the AZD1222 COVID-19 vaccine. The starting material was peripheral blood, obtained 28 days after the second AZD1222 dose.

The CDR3 loop reads CASSQDWAGERYGYTF. The DNA for the CDR3 is TGCGCCAGCAGCCAAGATTGGGCTGGGGAGCGTTATGGCTACACCTTC. The rearrangement uses TRBV4-3 and TRBJ1-2, with no clear D. Germline lookup yields CDR1 LGHNA and CDR2 YSLEER. V was cut by 0 bases and J by 5 bases, with 16 bases left in between. CDR3 length: 16 amino acids.